The present T cell receptor (beta chain) was sequenced within a study of T cells in Graves' hyperthyroidism and ophthalmopathy. General study results and limits: Peripheral blood also featured most of the thyroid clonotypes expanded above 0.001.

The table lists this clonotype with a few counts. Its matching antigen is unknown. Authors of the study amplified TCR beta CDR3 regions from RNA transcripts. The TCR CDR3 first-round RT-PCR relied on the HTBI primer set. TCRdb passed the multiplex PCR reads through MiXCR, listing each CDR3 protein once. The table lists under 400,000 distinct CDR3 sequences, 20% to 30% of them singletons. Any patient presenting with uncontrolled infection, other autoimmune disease, pregnancy or lactation was left out. Trimming left V 3 bases short and J 4 bases short, with 13 bases between. The germline CDR1 and CDR2 sequences are DFQATT and SNEGSKA (reference sequence). The CDR3 contains 13 residues.

The chain links TRBV20-1 to TRBJ2-7, with D uncertain. The sequencing input was blood. The TCR was taken from a middle-aged man with Graves' hyperthyroidism. For the CDR3, the DNA is TGCAGTGCTAGTTTGGACCCTGAGTACGAGCAGTACTTC. It encodes CSASLDPEYEQYF.